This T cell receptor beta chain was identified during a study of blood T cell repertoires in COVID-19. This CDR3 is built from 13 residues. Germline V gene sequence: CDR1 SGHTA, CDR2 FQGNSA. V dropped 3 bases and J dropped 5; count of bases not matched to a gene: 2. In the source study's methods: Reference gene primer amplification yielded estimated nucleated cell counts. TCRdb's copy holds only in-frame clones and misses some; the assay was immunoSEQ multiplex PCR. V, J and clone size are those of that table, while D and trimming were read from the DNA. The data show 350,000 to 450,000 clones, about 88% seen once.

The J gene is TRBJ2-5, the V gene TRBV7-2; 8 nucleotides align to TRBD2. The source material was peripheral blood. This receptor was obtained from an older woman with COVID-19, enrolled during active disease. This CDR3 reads CASSFTSGETQYF. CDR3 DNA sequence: TGTGCCAGCAGCTTTACTAGCGGCGAGACCCAGTACTTC.